This TCR beta chain came from a study of T-cell reconstitution after alpha-beta-depleted transplantation in children. Study-level findings and limits: Reported findings indicate that, about two months after transplant, alpha-beta T cells came from several hundred expanded clones, which were derived from non-depleted graft cells.

V gave up 3 bases and J gave up 5 bases; unmatched junction bases: 6. The CDR3 extends over 14 amino acids. Germline-derived CDR1 and CDR2 are SQVTM and ANQGSEA. Unique molecular identifiers were used in preparing the TCRbeta library. TCRdb ran MiXCR on the PCR reads and lists one entry per CDR3 protein. In the table there are some 81,000 distinct CDR3 sequences, over 12% of which are singletons. This clonotype was observed many times. Its antigen is unknown. The V and J genes are TRBV29-1 and TRBJ1-2; TRBD1 matches at 10 bases. The receptor's source is a male patient aged 2-10 years who had a stem cell transplant for acute lymphoblastic leukemia, so the T cells may come from the graft donor. The specimen was PBMCs, mostly from graft donor cells, collected 180 days after TCRalphabeta/CD19-depleted stem cell transplant. CDR3 DNA: TGCAGCGTTGATGACAGGGGGCGGGAGTATGGCTACACCTTC. It is translated as CSVDDRGREYGYTF.